Only one count was recorded for the clone carrying this T cell receptor beta chain. Only in-frame clones appear in the TCRdb table, and some are missing; sequencing was by immunoSEQ multiplex PCR. The sample shows tens of thousands of clones, 88% of them seen only once. This sample is part of a study of T cell responses to AZD1222 COVID-19 vaccine. The clonotype originates from an adult who received the AZD1222 COVID-19 vaccine. The sample here was peripheral blood, taken 28 days after the second AZD1222 dose.

CDR3 protein: CASMKGTGGWGTEAFF. The CDR3, as DNA: TGTGCCAGCATGAAAGGGACAGGGGGTTGGGGCACTGAAGCTTTCTTT. The chain employs TRBV25-1 and TRBJ1-1, with TRBD1 matching over 11 bases. CDR1 and CDR2 (germline): MGHDK, SYGVNS. Trimming removed 7 bases from V and 4 bases from J; junction bases left unmatched: 11. This CDR3 is 16 amino acids long. Full variable domain (outside the CDR3, taken from reference TRBV25-1 and TRBJ1-1): EADIYQTPRYLVIGTGKKITLECSQTMGHDKMYWYQQDPGMELHLIHYSYGVNSTEKGDLSSESTVSRIRTEHFPLTLESARPSHTSQYLCASMKGTGGWGTEAFFGQGTRLTVV.